Presented here are 5 T cell receptor beta chains from one specimen sequenced in a study of blood T cell repertoires in COVID-19. TCRdb's copy holds only in-frame clones and misses some; the assay was immunoSEQ multiplex PCR. The profile shows fewer than 250,000 clones, around four fifths of them singletons. Specimen: peripheral blood. Receptor source: a man aged 45-60 years with active or convalescent COVID-19.

The chain's CDR3 is CASSRTGAAGNTIYF. The CDR3 bases are TGTGCCAGTAGTCGGACAGGGGCTGCTGGAAACACCATATATTTT. This chain joins TRBV19 and TRBJ1-3; 9 bases align to TRBD1. The germline gives CDR1 LNHDA, CDR2 SQIVND (reference sequence). CDR3 length: 15 amino acids. Germline trimming cut 5 bases from V and 2 bases from J; bases unmatched to any gene: 4.

The J gene is TRBJ2-2, the V gene TRBV11-2; 11 bases match TRBD2. After removal of 6 bases from V and 1 base from J, the junction contained 4 bases not matched to a gene. Germline values: CDR1 SGHAT, CDR2 FQNNGV. This CDR3 contains 16 residues. In nucleotides, the CDR3 is TGTGCCAGCAGGCGAGGGACTAGCGGGAACACCGGGGAGCTGTTTTTT. It codes for CASRRGTSGNTGELFF.

This sequence joins TRBV18 and TRBJ2-2, with 8 nucleotides matching TRBD1. The CDR3 runs 14 residues. Trimming cost V 2 bases and J 5 bases; bases outside gene matches: 1. Germline V CDR1 and CDR2: KGHSH, LQKENI. CDR3 in DNA: TGTGCCAGCTCACCAAGGACAGGGACCGGGGAGCTGTTTTTT. Translating gives CASSPRTGTGELFF.

Written as DNA, the CDR3 is TGTGCCAGCAGACGACCGCCTCAGGGCGCTGAAGCTTTCTTT. Its translation: CASRRPPQGAEAFF. The chain is built from TRBV28 and TRBJ1-1, with D perhaps TRBD1 (5 bases). This CDR3 is built from 14 residues. Looked up from germline, CDR1 is MDHEN and CDR2 is SYDVKM. Trimming removed 6 bases at V and 6 bases at J, with 17 bases between.

This clone was observed a few times. The CDR3 loop is CASSPRQGDYGYTF. DNA of the CDR3: TGTGCCAGCAGCCCCAGACAGGGAGACTATGGCTACACCTTC. V gene TRBV7-9 combines with J gene TRBJ1-2; TRBD1 agrees at 7 bases. Trimming removed 5 bases from V and 3 bases from J; junction bases left unmatched: 6. The CDR3 runs to 14 residues. Germline V CDR1 and CDR2: SEHNR, FQNEAQ (reference sequence).